The 22 T cell receptor beta chains in this list originate from one sample, sequenced in a study of T cell responses to AZD1222 COVID-19 vaccine. Produced via immunoSEQ multiplex PCR; TCRdb's table is partial and in-frame only. There are some 52,000 clones in the sample; over 80% occur only once, and less than 3% lies in the top ten. The sequences come from peripheral blood, collected 28 days after the second AZD1222 dose. These TCRs come from an adult who received the AZD1222 COVID-19 vaccine.

This sequence joins TRBV14 and TRBJ2-1, with 7 bases aligning to TRBD1. V lost 0 bases to trimming and J lost 7 bases; unmatched junction nucleotides: 6. CDR1 and CDR2 (germline): SGHDN, FVKESK. The CDR3 runs 15 residues. CDR3 DNA: TGTGCCAGCAGCCAAGAAACAGGGGTGACGAATGAGCAGTTCTTC. Its protein is CASSQETGVTNEQFF.

V is TRBV4-1 and J is TRBJ2-5; perhaps TRBD2 as D (5 bases). Germline V gives CDR1 MGHRA, CDR2 YSYEKL. The CDR3 is 15 amino acids. The V end was cut by 3 bases, the J end by 10 bases, with 21 bases between. CDR3 coding DNA: TGCGCCAGCAGCCATCGGCAGGACCTGGGGAGTGGCCAGTACTTC. Translated, it gives CASSHRQDLGSGQYF.

The chain is built from TRBV11-2 and TRBJ1-1, with a possible D match to TRBD1 (6 bases). Germline V gene sequence: CDR1 SGHAT, CDR2 FQNNGV. The V end lost 0 bases, the J end lost 1 base, and 12 bases lay between the germline ends. The CDR3 consists of 16 residues. This CDR3 is CASSLDLGGWNTEAFF. CDR3 bases: TGTGCCAGCAGCTTAGATCTGGGGGGCTGGAACACTGAAGCTTTCTTT.

The V call is TRBV2, the J call TRBJ2-2, with a possible D match to TRBD2 (6 bases). This CDR3 contains 14 residues. CDR1 is SNHLY, CDR2 FYNNEI, per germline. Between the trimmed V and J ends, which lost 6 bases and 2 bases, there was a span of 10 bases. The CDR3, as DNA: TGTGCCAGCAGGGCGGGACCCAACACCGGGGAGCTGTTTTTT. Its protein product is CASRAGPNTGELFF.

This chain uses TRBV30 with TRBJ1-3; tentatively, D is TRBD1 (6 bases). Trimming removed 0 bases from V and 10 bases from J, with 13 bases in between. The CDR3 is 13 amino acids. Germline CDR1 is GTSNPN and CDR2 is SVGIG (reference sequence). In nucleotides, the CDR3 is TGTGCCTGGAGTGTAGGGGGACCGGGGACCATATATTTT. This translates into CAWSVGGPGTIYF.

The chain has TRBV7-2 and TRBJ2-1; 14 positions match TRBD2. CDR1 and CDR2 (germline): SGHTA, FQGNSA. J gave up 5 bases and V 5 bases, and 5 bases lay outside the gene matches. The CDR3 spans 16 residues. The CDR3 protein is CASSLRTSGRNNEQFF. CDR3 nucleotide sequence: TGTGCCAGCAGCCTCCGGACTAGCGGGAGGAACAATGAGCAGTTCTTC.

The chain recombines TRBV6-5 with TRBJ2-5, with unresolved D. Trimming shortened V by 8 bases and J by 4 bases, and 11 bases separated the two germline ends. The CDR3 has 12 residues. The V gene's germline CDR1 is MNHEY and CDR2 SVGAGI. The CDR3 is CASVSKGETQYF. As DNA, the CDR3 is TGTGCCAGCGTATCTAAGGGAGAGACCCAGTACTTC.

This clone was seen just once. V and J are TRBV27 and TRBJ2-1; the D gene is possibly TRBD2 (6 bases). Germline-derived CDR1 and CDR2 are MNHEY and SMNVEV (reference sequence). Between the trimmed V and J ends, which lost 2 bases and 5 bases, there was a span of 19 bases. The CDR3 has 17 residues. Here the CDR3 DNA reads TGTGCCAGCAGTTTAGGAGGGCTAGACGGGCTGAACAATGAGCAGTTCTTC. Protein product: CASSLGGLDGLNNEQFF.

V and J are TRBV5-1 and TRBJ2-7; tentatively, D is TRBD1 (6 bases). Germline V gives CDR1 SGHRS, CDR2 YFSETQ. The V gene lost 0 bases and the J gene lost 6 bases, with 16 bases spanning the gap. This CDR3 is 15 amino acids long. The CDR3 DNA sequence: TGCGCCAGCAGCTTGGATGGGGGCACGTCTAGCGAGCAGTACTTC. Translating gives CASSLDGGTSSEQYF. Variable domain in full (rest from reference TRBV5-1 and TRBJ2-7): KAGVTQTPRYLIKTRGQQVTLSCSPISGHRSVSWYQQTPGQGLQFLFEYFSETQRNKGNFPGRFSGRQFSNSRSEMNVSTLELGDSALYLCASSLDGGTSSEQYFGPGTRLTVT.

The chain carries TRBV7-2 and TRBJ2-7, with D maybe TRBD1 (6 bases). V was trimmed by 1 base and J by 3 bases, leaving 10 bases between them. The length of the CDR3 is 14 residues. CDR1 and CDR2 from the germline V gene are SGHTA and FQGNSA. The CDR3 DNA follows: TGTGCCAGCAGCTTAGGGATACAGGGCTACGAGCAGTACTTC. Amino acids: CASSLGIQGYEQYF.

The count of this clone is one. V usage is TRBV28 and J usage is TRBJ1-2; a weak D match, TRBD1 (5 bases). This CDR3 contains 12 residues. Germline V gives CDR1 MDHEN, CDR2 SYDVKM. Trimming left V 6 bases short and J 8 bases short, with 13 bases between. The CDR3, as DNA: TGTGCCAGCAGGGGGGGGAGGGAAGGCTACACCTTC. Amino acids: CASRGGREGYTF.

CDR3: CASTSRDAGNYGYTF. In DNA form, the CDR3 reads TGTGCCAGCACTTCGAGGGACGCGGGGAACTATGGCTACACCTTC. The J gene is TRBJ1-2, the V gene TRBV6-5; TRBD1 might be the D (5 bases). The V gene's germline CDR1 is MNHEY and CDR2 SVGAGI. This CDR3 is built from 15 residues. The V end was cut by 7 bases, the J end by 2 bases, with 17 bases between.

The chain carries TRBV28 and TRBJ1-1; unclear D gene. Per the germline V gene, CDR1 is MDHEN and CDR2 is SYDVKM. V was pared by 6 bases and J by 2 bases, with 16 bases between. The CDR3 is 15 amino acids. In nucleotides, the CDR3 is TGTGCCAGCAGCTCAACATTCAACCAAAACACTGAAGCTTTCTTT. Translation: CASSSTFNQNTEAFF.

A few counts support this clone. The chain has TRBV24-1 and TRBJ1-5; D call uncertain. Trimming pared 6 bases from V and 6 bases from J, leaving 11 bases between. There are 13 residues in the CDR3. The germline gives CDR1 KGHDR, CDR2 SFDVKD. The CDR3 DNA follows: TGTGCCACCAGTCTAAGGACCTTTCAGCCCCAGCATTTT. Its translation is CATSLRTFQPQHF.

The chain employs TRBV19 and TRBJ1-1, with TRBD1 matching over 8 bases. This CDR3 is 13 amino acids long. Germline CDR1 and CDR2: LNHDA and SQIVND (reference sequence). Unmatched junction bases numbered 3, after V lost 6 bases and J lost 3 bases. CDR3 protein: CASRQGGDTEAFF. CDR3 DNA: TGTGCCAGTAGACAGGGGGGGGACACTGAAGCTTTCTTT.

The V gene is TRBV28, the J gene TRBJ2-7; D is perhaps TRBD1 or TRBD2 (5 bases each). Germline CDR1 reads MDHEN; CDR2 reads SYDVKM. V lost 5 bases, J lost 10 bases, and 12 bases lay in between. The CDR3 sequence is 11 residues long. The CDR3 reads CASSPGRLQYF. The CDR3 DNA follows: TGTGCCAGCAGTCCAGGGCGACTACAGTACTTC. Drawing the rest from reference TRBV28 and TRBJ2-7, the complete variable domain is DVKVTQSSRYLVKRTGEKVFLECVQDMDHENMFWYRQDPGLGLRLIYFSYDVKMKEKGDIPEGYSVSREKKERFSLILESASTNQTSMYLCASSPGRLQYFGPGTRLTVT.

This clone has a handful of counts. This chain connects TRBV21-1 to TRBJ2-3; TRBD2, the table's D call, was not compared with the DNA. TRBV21-1 is listed as a pseudogene. The CDR3 runs to 15 residues. CDR3 residues: CASSPTSGRSDTQYF. The CDR3 nucleotides are TGTGCCAGCTCCCCGACTAGCGGGAGATCAGATACGCAGTATTTT.

The V and J genes are TRBV2 and TRBJ2-1, with no clear D. The germline CDR1 and CDR2 sequences are SNHLY and FYNNEI. This CDR3 region has 10 residues. V was shortened by 6 bases and J by 8 bases, with 5 bases between the two germline ends. The CDR3 spells CASRNDEQFF. As DNA, the CDR3 is TGTGCCAGCAGAAACGATGAGCAGTTCTTC.

This rearrangement joins TRBV28 to TRBJ1-4, with 7 bases lining up with TRBD1. This CDR3 has 15 amino acids. V was clipped by 3 bases and J by 5 bases; unmatched bases: 6. Germline assignment: CDR1 MDHEN and CDR2 SYDVKM. CDR3 amino acids: CASSFPQGQNEKLFF. The CDR3 DNA is TGTGCCAGCAGTTTCCCGCAGGGACAGAATGAAAAACTGTTTTTT.

CDR3 nucleotides: TGTGCCAGCAGTTTAGGGCAGTTCTCCTACGAGCAGTACTTC. It encodes CASSLGQFSYEQYF. The chain recombines TRBV28 with TRBJ2-7; no clear D. V was cut by 2 bases and J by 0 bases, with 8 bases left in between. CDR1 is MDHEN, CDR2 SYDVKM, per germline. This CDR3 is built from 14 residues.

The chain joins TRBV29-1 to TRBJ1-2; tentative D call: TRBD1 (6 bases). The CDR3 runs to 13 residues. The V end lost 2 bases, the J end lost 10 bases, and 17 bases lay between the germline ends. CDR1 and CDR2 from the germline V gene are SQVTM and ANQGSEA. The CDR3 DNA follows: TGCAGCGTTGAACCCCCAGGGGCAATCACCTACACCTTC. Its protein product is CSVEPPGAITYTF.

The rearrangement joins TRBV15 to TRBJ2-1, with TRBD2 matching over 12 bases. This CDR3 comprises 22 residues. The ends lost 0 bases at V and 10 bases at J; junction bases unmatched: 25. Per germline, CDR1 LNHNV and CDR2 YYDKDF (reference sequence). CDR3 coding DNA: TGTGCCACCAGCAGAGATTCGAACCCCACAGCGAGGCTAGCGGGAGGGCCTTGGGAGCAGTTCTTC. This codes for CATSRDSNPTARLAGGPWEQFF.